The present T cell receptor (beta chain) was sequenced within a study of blood T cells in healthy people across ages. Alongside a J-beta primer mix, a sample-barcoded 5' primer served in a second PCR lasting about 7 to 11 cycles. TCRdb passed the 5' RACE reads through MiXCR, listing each CDR3 protein once. This repertoire shows some 760,000 distinct CDR3 sequences, 20% to 25% found once; its top ten account for 9.4%. Germline loops: CDR1 MNHEY, CDR2 SVGEGT. V lost 6 bases, J lost 8 bases, and 19 bases lay in between. The CDR3 totals 15 residues. This sample also belongs to another study, concerning T cells of mothers and their children.

Source material: blood. This chain uses TRBV6-2 or TRBV6-3 with TRBJ2-2; tentative D call: TRBD2 (6 bases). This receptor was identified in a boy aged 5-17 years in good health. The CDR3 sequence: CASRPRERGSGELFF. As DNA, the CDR3 is TGTGCCAGCAGGCCCCGGGAGCGAGGTTCTGGGGAGCTGTTTTTT.